What follows are 12 T cell receptor beta chains derived from one specimen sequenced in a study of T-cell reconstitution after alpha-beta-depleted transplantation in children. TCRbeta library preparation incorporated unique molecular identifiers. TCRdb re-called the PCR reads through MiXCR, storing one row per CDR3 protein. The repertoire holds 600,000 to 700,000 distinct CDR3 sequences, with around 12% as singletons. The sample in question was PBMCs, obtained before TCRalphabeta/CD19-depleted stem cell transplant. The receptors shown here come from a girl aged 2 to 10 with congenital amegakaryocytic thrombocytopenia, due to receive a stem cell transplant.

This clonotype has a handful of counts. The chain uses TRBV7-8 and TRBJ2-3; the D is unclear. Germline V gene lookup returns CDR1 SGHVS and CDR2 FQNEAQ. Trimming removed 1 base at V and 0 bases at J, with 11 bases between. CDR3 length equals 16 residues. CDR3 region: CASSLGVGISTDTQYF. In DNA, the CDR3 is TGTGCCAGCAGCTTAGGTGTGGGAATTAGCACAGATACGCAGTATTTT.

This clonotype has a count of ten or more. The chain links TRBV11-2 to TRBJ2-1, with TRBD2 matching 14 bases. Trimming at V came to 4 bases and at J to 7 bases, leaving 6 bases not matched to a gene. The germline V gene has CDR1 SGHAT and CDR2 FQNNGV. The CDR3 runs 16 residues. This CDR3 reads CASSSRLAGGQNEQFF. The DNA of the CDR3 is TGTGCCAGCAGCTCGAGACTAGCGGGAGGGCAAAATGAGCAGTTCTTC.

Comments on this clonotype: A much larger clone differs by one base, so this may be a read error. Given the absence of the conserved phenylalanine or tryptophan at the CDR3 end, a read error is likely. The genes are TRBV12-3 or TRBV12-4 and TRBJ1-1, with D hard to call. V lost 3 bases to trimming and J lost 1 base, with 9 bases between them. This CDR3 region has 14 residues. The CDR3 reads CASSFSTANTEAFI. CDR3 coding DNA: TGTGCCAGCAGTTTTAGCACAGCGAACACTGAAGCTTTCATT.

The chain links TRBV5-6 to TRBJ2-1; the match to TRBD1 covers 11 bases. The CDR3 consists of 16 residues. The ends lost 4 bases at V and 3 bases at J; junction bases unmatched: 6. Germline CDR1 is SGHDT and CDR2 is YYEEEE. DNA of the CDR3: TGTGCCAGCAGCAAGGGGACAGGGGGTTTCTACAATGAGCAGTTCTTC. The encoded protein is CASSKGTGGFYNEQFF.

This clonotype was recorded many times. The rearrangement links TRBV7-9 to TRBJ2-5; 9 nucleotides match TRBD2. The V segment lost 4 bases and the J segment 2 bases; nucleotides outside the gene matches: 8. The CDR3 extends over 16 amino acids. Per the germline V gene, CDR1 is SEHNR and CDR2 is FQNEAQ (reference sequence). CDR3 residues: CASSSQGLALQETQYF. CDR3 DNA sequence: TGTGCCAGCAGCTCCCAGGGACTAGCCCTACAAGAGACCCAGTACTTC.

The V call is TRBV7-8, the J call TRBJ2-1; the match to TRBD2 covers 12 bases. There are 15 residues in the CDR3. Germline V gives CDR1 SGHVS, CDR2 FQNEAQ. J lost 7 bases, V lost 9 bases, and 10 bases had no gene match. CDR3 sequence reads: CASLGGTSGFNEQFF. The CDR3 nucleotides read TGTGCCAGTTTAGGAGGGACTAGCGGGTTTAATGAGCAGTTCTTC.

There are many counts of this clonotype. V usage is TRBV5-1 and J usage is TRBJ2-2; D ambiguous. Germline V gene sequence: CDR1 SGHRS, CDR2 YFSETQ. The CDR3 has 12 residues. Between the trimmed V and J ends, which lost 4 bases and 5 bases, there was a span of 6 bases. Written as DNA, the CDR3 is TGCGCCAGCAGCCCCTTAACCGGGGAGCTGTTTTTT. It codes for CASSPLTGELFF.

This clonotype was seen at least ten times. V gene TRBV9 combines with J gene TRBJ2-7; the D gene is possibly TRBD2 (5 bases). This CDR3 is built from 14 residues. V was shortened by 4 bases and J by 3 bases, with 14 bases between the two germline ends. Germline loops: CDR1 SGDLS, CDR2 YYNGEE. In DNA form, the CDR3 reads TGTGCCAGCAGCCCATCCGGGAAGTACTACGAGCAGTACTTC. The encoded protein is CASSPSGKYYEQYF.

This clonotype has a count of ten or more. The chain carries TRBV12-3 or TRBV12-4 and TRBJ1-2; D is uncertain. CDR3 length equals 14 residues. Between the trimmed V and J ends, which lost 8 bases and 5 bases, there was a span of 18 bases. The CDR3 region is CASGDVSFSYGYTF. CDR3 sequence (DNA): TGTGCCAGCGGCGACGTCAGTTTTTCATATGGCTACACCTTC.

This clonotype was observed once. A junction boundary mismatches the germline segment, possibly from a read error. The chain is built from TRBV5-1 and TRBJ2-7, with 7 bases fitting TRBD2. The CDR3 spans 13 residues. The germline gives CDR1 SGHRS, CDR2 YFSETQ. Written as DNA, the CDR3 is TGCGCCAGCAGTAGGCAGGGAGGGTACGAGCAGTCCTTC. It translates to CASSRQGGYEQSF.

CDR3: CSVAPTAGYGYTF. CDR3 coding DNA: TGCAGCGTTGCCCCGACAGCGGGCTATGGCTACACCTTC. The chain recombines TRBV29-1 with TRBJ1-2; a possible D gene is TRBD1 (5 bases). Trimming took off 4 bases at V and 4 bases at J, with 13 bases between the two ends. The germline V gene encodes CDR1 SQVTM and CDR2 ANQGSEA. The CDR3 is 13 residues long.

This clonotype was counted many times. The chain joins TRBV5-1 to TRBJ2-1, with D maybe TRBD1 (5 bases). The CDR3 extends over 16 amino acids. CDR1 is SGHRS, CDR2 YFSETQ, per germline. Trimming removed 0 bases at V and 0 bases at J, with 10 bases between. Here the CDR3 DNA reads TGCGCCAGCAGCTTGGGGGGCATGAGCTCCTACAATGAGCAGTTCTTC. Residues: CASSLGGMSSYNEQFF. Filled out from reference TRBV5-1 and TRBJ2-1, the complete variable domain reads KAGVTQTPRYLIKTRGQQVTLSCSPISGHRSVSWYQQTPGQGLQFLFEYFSETQRNKGNFPGRFSGRQFSNSRSEMNVSTLELGDSALYLCASSLGGMSSYNEQFFGPGTRLTVL.